This T cell receptor beta chain derives from a study of PD-L1 blockade in urothelial cancer. Looking at the study overall: Males with bladder-origin urothelial cancer constituted twenty-five of 29 patients.

Urothelial carcinoma, locally advanced or metastatic, affected the patients. Samples spanned pretreatment and treatment, with 1 to 8 time points per patient. Libraries were prepared by immunoSEQ multiplex PCR; TCRdb keeps only in-frame clonotypes and omits some of them. Of roughly 40,000 clones in the sample, around 88% were seen once. CDR1 is MDHEN and CDR2 is SYDVKM in the germline V gene. The CDR3 extends over 16 amino acids. V was pared by 6 bases and J by 1 base, with 8 bases of the junction left unmatched. The chain couples TRBV28 to TRBJ2-3, with 9 bases identical to TRBD2. Sequencing was performed on PBMCs, taken around atezolizumab (anti-PD-L1) treatment. This receptor was obtained from a man between 60 and 75 years old with urothelial cancer. This chain's CDR3 is CASRSGRLAGTDTQYF. The DNA of the CDR3 is TGTGCCAGCAGAAGTGGGAGACTAGCGGGCACAGATACGCAGTATTTT.